This T cell receptor (beta chain) was sequenced for a study of blood T cell repertoires in COVID-19. With 6 bases removed from V and 5 bases from J, the gap between germline ends came to 16 bases. Germline CDR1 and CDR2: MRHNA and SNTAGT. The CDR3 covers 14 residues. Some clones are missing from TCRdb's copy, which holds only in-frame ones; the method was immunoSEQ multiplex PCR. The data hold about 90,000 clones, with just under 85% observed a single time. Sequenced material: peripheral blood. The source is a woman between 70 and 85 years old with active or convalescent COVID-19. The chain couples TRBV6-4 to TRBJ1-2; D not certain. CDR3 nucleotides: TGTGCCAGCAGAATCAATGCGGGGAGGTATGGCTACACCTTC. This gives the protein CASRINAGRYGYTF.